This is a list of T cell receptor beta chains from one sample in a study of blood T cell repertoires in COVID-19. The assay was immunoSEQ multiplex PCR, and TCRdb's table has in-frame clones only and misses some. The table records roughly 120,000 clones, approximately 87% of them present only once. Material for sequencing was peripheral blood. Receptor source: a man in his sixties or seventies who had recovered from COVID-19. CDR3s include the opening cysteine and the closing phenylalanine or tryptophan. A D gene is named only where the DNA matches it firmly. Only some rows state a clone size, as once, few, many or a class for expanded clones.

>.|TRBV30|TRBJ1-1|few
CAWSADTGYEAFF
TGTGCCTGGAGTGCGGATACAGGGTATGAAGCTTTCTTT
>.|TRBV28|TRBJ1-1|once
CASSSRGGPNTEAFF
TGTGCCAGCAGTTCGCGCGGGGGGCCAAACACTGAAGCTTTCTTT
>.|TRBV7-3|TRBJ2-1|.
CASSPRGASYNEQFF
TGTGCCAGCAGCCCCCGTGGGGCCTCCTACAATGAGCAGTTCTTC
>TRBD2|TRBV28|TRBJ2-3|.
CASSLVAGTDTQYF
TGTGCCAGCAGTTTGGTAGCGGGGACAGATACGCAGTATTTT
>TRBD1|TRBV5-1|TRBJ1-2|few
CASSSEGASGYTF
TGCGCCAGCAGCTCGGAGGGGGCATCTGGCTACACCTTC
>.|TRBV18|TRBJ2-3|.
CASSPPGSTDTQYF
TGTGCCAGCTCACCACCGGGCAGCACAGATACGCAGTATTTT
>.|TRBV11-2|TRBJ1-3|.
CASSPRGGAGNTIYF
TGTGCCAGCAGCCCCCGAGGGGGGGCTGGAAACACCATATATTTT
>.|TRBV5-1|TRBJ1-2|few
CASSEQVNYGYTF
TGCGCCAGCAGCGAGCAGGTTAACTATGGCTACACCTTC
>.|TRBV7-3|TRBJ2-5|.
CASSSGETQYF
TGTGCCAGCAGCTCGGGGGAGACCCAGTACTTC
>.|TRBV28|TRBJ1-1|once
CASSLIQAENTEAFF
TGTGCCAGCAGTTTAATACAGGCAGAGAACACTGAAGCTTTCTTT
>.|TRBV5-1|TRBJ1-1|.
CASSLQTEGEAFF
TGCGCCAGCAGCCTACAAACGGAGGGTGAAGCTTTCTTT